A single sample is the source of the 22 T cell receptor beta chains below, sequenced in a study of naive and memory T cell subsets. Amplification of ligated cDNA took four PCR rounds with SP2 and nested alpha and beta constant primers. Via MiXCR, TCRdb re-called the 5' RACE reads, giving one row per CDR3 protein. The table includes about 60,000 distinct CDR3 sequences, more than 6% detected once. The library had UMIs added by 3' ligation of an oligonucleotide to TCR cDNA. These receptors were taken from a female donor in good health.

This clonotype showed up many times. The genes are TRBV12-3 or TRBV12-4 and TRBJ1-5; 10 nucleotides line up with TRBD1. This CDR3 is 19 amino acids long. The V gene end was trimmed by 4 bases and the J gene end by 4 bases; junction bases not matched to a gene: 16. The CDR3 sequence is CASSSLRVDRGFSNQPQHF. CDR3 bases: TGTGCCAGCAGTTCCCTCCGAGTGGACAGGGGGTTTTCGAATCAGCCCCAGCATTTT.

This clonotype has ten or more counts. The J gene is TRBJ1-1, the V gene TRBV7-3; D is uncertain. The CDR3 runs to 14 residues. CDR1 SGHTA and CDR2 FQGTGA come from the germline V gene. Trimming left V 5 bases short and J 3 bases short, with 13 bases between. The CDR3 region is CASSRFARDTEAFF. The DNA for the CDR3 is TGTGCCAGCAGCCGTTTCGCTCGGGACACTGAAGCTTTCTTT.

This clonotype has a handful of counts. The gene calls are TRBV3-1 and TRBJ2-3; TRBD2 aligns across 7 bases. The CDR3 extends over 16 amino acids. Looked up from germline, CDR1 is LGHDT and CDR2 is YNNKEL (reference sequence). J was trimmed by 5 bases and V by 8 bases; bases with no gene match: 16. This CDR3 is CASRRGGDFNIDTQYF. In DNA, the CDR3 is TGTGCCAGCCGACGCGGGGGAGACTTTAACATAGATACGCAGTATTTT.

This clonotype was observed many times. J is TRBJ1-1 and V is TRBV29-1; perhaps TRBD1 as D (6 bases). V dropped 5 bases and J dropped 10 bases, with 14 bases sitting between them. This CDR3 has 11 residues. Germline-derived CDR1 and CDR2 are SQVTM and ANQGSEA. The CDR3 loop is CSVPSGERAFF. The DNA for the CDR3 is TGCAGCGTTCCGTCAGGGGAAAGAGCTTTCTTT.

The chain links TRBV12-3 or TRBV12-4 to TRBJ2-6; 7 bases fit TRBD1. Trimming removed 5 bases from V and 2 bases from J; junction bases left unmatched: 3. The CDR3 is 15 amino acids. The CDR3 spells CASSTQGAGANVLTF. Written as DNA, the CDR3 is TGTGCCAGCAGTACCCAGGGGGCTGGGGCCAACGTCCTGACTTTC.

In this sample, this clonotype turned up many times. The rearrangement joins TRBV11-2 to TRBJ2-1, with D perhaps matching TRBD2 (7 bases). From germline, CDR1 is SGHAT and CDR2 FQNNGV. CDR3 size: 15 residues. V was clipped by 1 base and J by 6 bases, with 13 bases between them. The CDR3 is CASSLVRGASNEQFF. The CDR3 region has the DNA TGTGCCAGCAGCTTAGTCCGGGGGGCCAGCAATGAGCAGTTCTTC.

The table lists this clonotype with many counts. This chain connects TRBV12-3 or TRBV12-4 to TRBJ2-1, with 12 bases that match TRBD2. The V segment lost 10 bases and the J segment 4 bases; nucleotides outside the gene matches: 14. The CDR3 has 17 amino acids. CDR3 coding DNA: TGTGCCACCAGGACGGGGACTAGCGGGCTAGGGTACAATGAGCAGTTCTTC. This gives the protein CATRTGTSGLGYNEQFF.

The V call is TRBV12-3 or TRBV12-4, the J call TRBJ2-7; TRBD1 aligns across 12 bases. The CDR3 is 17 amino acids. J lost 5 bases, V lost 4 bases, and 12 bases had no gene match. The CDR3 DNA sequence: TGTGCCAGCAGTTCCAGCCTCTGGGACAGGGGGCCCCACGAGCAGTACTTC. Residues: CASSSSLWDRGPHEQYF.

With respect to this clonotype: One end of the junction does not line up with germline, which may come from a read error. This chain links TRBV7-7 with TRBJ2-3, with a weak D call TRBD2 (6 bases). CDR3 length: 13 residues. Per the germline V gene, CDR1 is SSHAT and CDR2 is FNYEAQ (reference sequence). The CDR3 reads CASSLAEADTQYF. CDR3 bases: TGTGCTAGCAGCTTAGCGGAGGCAGATACGCAGTATTTT. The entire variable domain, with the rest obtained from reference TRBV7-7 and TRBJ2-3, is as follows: GAGVSQSPRYKVTKRGQDVTLRCDPISSHATLYWYQQALGQGPEFLTYFNYEAQPDKSGLPSDRFSAERPEGSISTLTIQRTEQRDSAMYRCASSLAEADTQYFGPGTRLTVL.

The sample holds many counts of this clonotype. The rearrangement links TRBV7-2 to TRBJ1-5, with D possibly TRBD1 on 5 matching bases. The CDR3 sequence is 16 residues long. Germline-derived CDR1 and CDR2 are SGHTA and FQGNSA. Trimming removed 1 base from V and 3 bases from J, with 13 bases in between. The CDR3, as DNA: TGTGCCAGCAGCTTAGGTCAGGGCCTAACCAATCAGCCCCAGCATTTT. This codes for CASSLGQGLTNQPQHF.

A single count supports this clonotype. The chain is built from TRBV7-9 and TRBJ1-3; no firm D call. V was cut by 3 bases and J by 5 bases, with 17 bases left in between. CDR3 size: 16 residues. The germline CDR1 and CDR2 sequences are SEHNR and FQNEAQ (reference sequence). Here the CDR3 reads CASSFQASVLRNTIYF. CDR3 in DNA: TGTGCCAGCAGCTTTCAGGCATCGGTTTTACGAAACACCATATATTTT. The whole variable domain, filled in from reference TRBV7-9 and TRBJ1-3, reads DTGVSQNPRHKITKRGQNVTFRCDPISEHNRLYWYRQTLGQGPEFLTYFQNEAQLEKSRLLSDRFSAERPKGSFSTLEIQRTEQGDSAMYLCASSFQASVLRNTIYFGEGSWLTVV.

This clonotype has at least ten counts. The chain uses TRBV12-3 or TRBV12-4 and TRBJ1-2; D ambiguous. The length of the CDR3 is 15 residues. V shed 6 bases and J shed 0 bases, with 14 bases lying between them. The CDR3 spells CASRSGGVANYGYTF. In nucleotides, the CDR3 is TGTGCCAGCAGGTCTGGCGGAGTCGCTAACTATGGCTACACCTTC.

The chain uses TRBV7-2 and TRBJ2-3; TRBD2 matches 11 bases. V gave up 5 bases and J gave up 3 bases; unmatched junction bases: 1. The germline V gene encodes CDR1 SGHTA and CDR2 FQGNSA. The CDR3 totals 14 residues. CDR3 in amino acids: CASSTSGSTDTQYF. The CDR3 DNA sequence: TGTGCCAGCAGCACTAGCGGGAGTACAGATACGCAGTATTTT.

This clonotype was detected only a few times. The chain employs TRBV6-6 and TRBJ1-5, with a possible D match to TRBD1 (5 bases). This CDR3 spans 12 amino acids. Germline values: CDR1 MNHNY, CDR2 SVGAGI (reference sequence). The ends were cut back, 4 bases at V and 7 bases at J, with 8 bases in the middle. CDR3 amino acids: CASSSGKQPQHF. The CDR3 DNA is TGTGCCAGCAGTTCAGGGAAACAGCCCCAGCATTTT.

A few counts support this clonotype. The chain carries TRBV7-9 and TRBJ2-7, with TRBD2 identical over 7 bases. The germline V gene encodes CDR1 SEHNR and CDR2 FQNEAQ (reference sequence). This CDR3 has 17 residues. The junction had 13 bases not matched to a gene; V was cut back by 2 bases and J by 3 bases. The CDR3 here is CASSLSHGLGKVYEQYF. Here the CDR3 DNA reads TGTGCCAGCAGCTTATCCCACGGACTAGGTAAAGTCTACGAGCAGTACTTC.

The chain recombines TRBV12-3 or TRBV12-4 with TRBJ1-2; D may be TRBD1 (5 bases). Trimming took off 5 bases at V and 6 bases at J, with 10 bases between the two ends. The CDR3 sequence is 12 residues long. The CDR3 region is CASSPQGDGYTF. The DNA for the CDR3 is TGTGCCAGCAGTCCCCAGGGAGATGGCTACACCTTC.

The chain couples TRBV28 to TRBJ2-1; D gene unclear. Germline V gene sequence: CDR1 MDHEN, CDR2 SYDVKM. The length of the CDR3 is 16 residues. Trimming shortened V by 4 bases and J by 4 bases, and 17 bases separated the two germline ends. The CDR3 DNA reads TGTGCCAGCAGTTATATGGTCGAACATGCTTACAATGAGCAGTTCTTC. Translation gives CASSYMVEHAYNEQFF.

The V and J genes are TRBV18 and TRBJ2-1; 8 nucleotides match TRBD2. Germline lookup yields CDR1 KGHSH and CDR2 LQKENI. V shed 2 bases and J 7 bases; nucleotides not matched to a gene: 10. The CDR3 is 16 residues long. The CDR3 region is CASSPLASGSLNEQFF. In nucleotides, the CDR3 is TGTGCCAGCTCACCATTAGCCAGCGGGAGTTTGAATGAGCAGTTCTTC.

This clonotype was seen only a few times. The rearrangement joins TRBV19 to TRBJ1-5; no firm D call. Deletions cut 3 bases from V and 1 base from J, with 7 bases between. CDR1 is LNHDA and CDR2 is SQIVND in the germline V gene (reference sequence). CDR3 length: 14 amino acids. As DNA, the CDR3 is TGTGCCAGTAGTATTGTCAGAAGCAATCAGCCCCAGCATTTT. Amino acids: CASSIVRSNQPQHF.

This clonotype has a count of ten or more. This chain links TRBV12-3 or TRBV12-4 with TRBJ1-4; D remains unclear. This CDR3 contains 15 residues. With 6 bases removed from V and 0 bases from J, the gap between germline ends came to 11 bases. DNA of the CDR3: TGTGCCAGCAGCCCCCTGGGTTCAACTAATGAAAAACTGTTTTTT. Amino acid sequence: CASSPLGSTNEKLFF.

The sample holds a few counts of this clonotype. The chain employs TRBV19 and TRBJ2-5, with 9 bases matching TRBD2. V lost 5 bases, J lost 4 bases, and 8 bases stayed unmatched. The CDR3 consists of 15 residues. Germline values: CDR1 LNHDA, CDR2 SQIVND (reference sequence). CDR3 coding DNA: TGTGCCAGTAGTGAGTTTAAAGCGGGAGGAGAGACCCAGTACTTC. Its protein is CASSEFKAGGETQYF.

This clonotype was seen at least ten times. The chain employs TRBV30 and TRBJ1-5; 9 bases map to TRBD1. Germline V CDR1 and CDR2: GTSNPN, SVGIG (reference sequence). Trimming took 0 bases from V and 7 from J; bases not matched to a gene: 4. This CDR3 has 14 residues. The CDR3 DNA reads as TGTGCCTGGAGTGTCGGGACAGGGAGACAGCCCCAGCATTTT. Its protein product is CAWSVGTGRQPQHF. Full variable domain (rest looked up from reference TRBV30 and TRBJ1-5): SQTIHQWPATLVQPVGSPLSLECTVEGTSNPNLYWYRQAAGRGLQLLFYSVGIGQISSEVPQNLSASRPQDRQFILSSKKLLLSDSGFYLCAWSVGTGRQPQHFGDGTRLSIL.